The rows below give T cell receptor beta chains drawn from one sample of a study of blood T cell repertoires in COVID-19. Sequenced by immunoSEQ multiplex PCR; TCRdb stores in-frame clones only, minus some. The sample carries under 350,000 clones, 90% recorded once. Sequencing input: PBMCs or T cells enriched from blood (not recorded which). These TCRs come from a man in his sixties who had recovered from COVID-19. Both conserved end residues are part of each CDR3. The order of the fields is D gene, J gene, clone size, V gene, CDR3 protein, CDR3 DNA. A D gene is named only where the DNA matches it firmly. Clone size, where shown, is once, few, many, or a class for clones that have expanded.

>TRBD2|TRBJ2-3|once|TRBV5-4
CASSLDSGSADTQYF
TGTGCCAGCAGCTTGGACAGCGGGAGTGCAGATACGCAGTATTTT
>TRBD1|TRBJ1-2|.|TRBV5-1
CASRPDRDYGYTF
TGCGCCAGCAGACCTGACAGGGACTATGGCTACACCTTC
>.|TRBJ1-1|once|TRBV7-2
CASSLALNRAGTEAFF
TGTGCCAGCAGCTTAGCTTTGAACAGGGCTGGCACTGAAGCTTTCTTT
>.|TRBJ2-7|.|TRBV10-3
CATGQPSSYEQYF
TGTGCCACCGGACAGCCCTCCTCCTACGAGCAGTACTTC
>TRBD1|TRBJ1-6|.|TRBV19
CASSIEKTGRAPLHF
TGTGCCAGTAGTATAGAAAAGACAGGGCGTGCACCCCTCCACTTT
>.|TRBJ2-5|.|TRBV24-1
CATSDTQYPQETQYF
TGTGCCACCAGTGATACACAGTATCCCCAAGAGACCCAGTACTTC
>.|TRBJ2-7|.|TRBV5-1
CASSRDLEIYEQYF
TGCGCCAGCAGCCGGGACTTAGAAATCTACGAGCAGTACTTC
>TRBD1|TRBJ1-6|.|TRBV18
CASSPVLGTARISYNSPLHF
TGTGCCAGCTCACCTGTATTGGGGACAGCTCGAATCTCCTATAATTCACCCCTCCACTTT
>TRBD2|TRBJ2-7|.|TRBV29-1
CSTTGLAGVGYEQYF
TGCAGCACTACTGGGCTAGCGGGAGTGGGATACGAGCAGTACTTC
>.|TRBJ1-1|.|TRBV11-2
CASSLGLGATEAFF
TGTGCCAGCAGCTTAGGCCTGGGGGCCACTGAAGCTTTCTTT
>.|TRBJ1-5|.|TRBV10-2
CASGGSQGNQPQHF
TGCGCCAGCGGAGGTTCGCAGGGCAATCAGCCCCAGCATTTT
>TRBD2|TRBJ2-3|.|TRBV5-6
CASSSPGLAGGPDTQYF
TGTGCCAGCAGCTCGCCGGGACTAGCGGGGGGTCCAGATACGCAGTATTTT
>TRBD2|TRBJ2-7|.|TRBV20-1
CSASWSLAGVYEQYF
TGCAGTGCTAGTTGGTCACTAGCGGGAGTTTACGAGCAGTACTTC
>.|TRBJ1-4|.|TRBV7-3
CASSPTIHEGEGNEKLFF
TGTGCCAGCAGCCCAACAATCCACGAAGGGGAGGGGAATGAAAAACTGTTTTTT
>TRBD1|TRBJ1-5|.|TRBV6-1
CASSETRGQGNQPQHF
TGTGCCAGCAGTGAAACGCGGGGACAGGGCAATCAGCCCCAGCATTTT
>.|TRBJ1-1|.|TRBV29-1
CSVTTGLANTEAFF
TGCAGCGTCACAACAGGGTTGGCGAACACTGAAGCTTTCTTT
>.|TRBJ1-3|.|TRBV9
CASSEAEHPGSSGNTIYF
TGTGCCAGCAGCGAAGCCGAGCACCCAGGGTCCTCTGGAAACACCATATATTTT
>.|TRBJ1-5|.|TRBV7-8
CASSLELFNQPQHF
TGTGCCAGCAGCTTAGAGCTATTTAACCAGCCCCAGCATTTT
>.|TRBJ1-2|.|TRBV29-1
CSVPTGSGYTF
TGCAGCGTTCCGACAGGCTCTGGCTACACCTTC
>.|TRBJ1-2|.|TRBV6-5
CASSYTTTNYGYTF
TGTGCCAGCAGTTACACAACTACTAACTATGGCTACACCTTC
>.|TRBJ2-3|.|TRBV6-1
CASSEDGRRDTQYF
TGTGCCAGCAGTGAAGACGGGAGAAGGGATACGCAGTATTTT
>.|TRBJ2-2|.|TRBV5-1
CASSLAQANTGELFF
TGCGCCAGCAGCTTGGCCCAGGCGAACACCGGGGAGCTGTTTTTT
>.|TRBJ1-1|.|TRBV4-1
CASSLGGRPQLTEAFF
TGCGCCAGCAGCCTAGGAGGCCGTCCCCAGTTAACTGAAGCTTTCTTT
>TRBD1|TRBJ1-2|.|TRBV5-4
CASSLPERTGYGYTF
TGTGCCAGCAGCTTACCAGAGAGGACAGGGTATGGCTACACCTTC
>TRBD2|TRBJ2-7|.|TRBV6-5
CASSPRTRGGYEQYF
TGTGCCAGCAGTCCGCGGACTAGGGGAGGCTACGAGCAGTACTTC
>TRBD2|TRBJ2-1|.|TRBV3-1/TRBV3-2
CASSHGRGLAGINEQFF
TGTGCCAGCAGCCACGGCCGAGGACTAGCGGGGATCAATGAGCAGTTCTTC
>.|TRBJ1-4|.|TRBV19
CASSTVRGSVFF
TGTGCCAGTAGTACCGTCCGGGGAAGCGTGTTTTTT
>TRBD1|TRBJ2-2|once|TRBV7-9
CASSRRDRDNTGELFF
TGTGCCAGCAGCAGGCGAGACAGGGATAACACCGGGGAGCTGTTTTTT
>TRBD1|TRBJ1-2|.|TRBV5-1
CASSVAAGTGYTF
TGCGCCAGCAGCGTGGCCGCCGGGACAGGGTACACCTTC
>.|TRBJ1-1|.|TRBV7-9
CASANSTFNTEAFF
TGTGCCAGCGCCAACAGTACCTTTAACACTGAAGCTTTCTTT
>TRBD2|TRBJ2-1|once|TRBV5-1
CASRPLAGDQNEQFF
TGCGCCAGCCGTCCCCTAGCGGGAGATCAGAATGAGCAGTTCTTC
>TRBD1|TRBJ2-7|.|TRBV6-6
CASSSGTGPGEQYF
TGTGCCAGCAGTTCCGGGACAGGGCCGGGGGAGCAGTACTTC
>TRBD1|TRBJ1-2|.|TRBV15
CATSRETGEGGSGYTF
TGTGCCACCAGCAGAGAAACCGGTGAAGGGGGCAGTGGCTACACCTTC
>TRBD2|TRBJ2-5|.|TRBV9
CASSPGRLGLANQETQYF
TGTGCCAGCAGCCCCGGCCGGTTGGGACTAGCGAATCAAGAGACCCAGTACTTC
>TRBD2|TRBJ2-7|.|TRBV5-1
CASSSVGPSGISDEQYF
TGCGCCAGCAGCTCAGTTGGGCCTAGCGGGATATCTGACGAGCAGTACTTC
>.|TRBJ2-1|.|TRBV13
CASSLQGEAYNEQFF
TGTGCCAGCAGCCTACAGGGCGAGGCCTACAATGAGCAGTTCTTC
>TRBD2|TRBJ2-7|.|TRBV6-2/TRBV6-3
CASSNGGWKHEQYF
TGTGCCAGCAGTAACGGGGGGTGGAAACACGAGCAGTACTTC
>TRBD1|TRBJ1-2|.|TRBV18
CASSGTGASRDYGYTF
TGTGCCAGCTCGGGGACAGGGGCTTCCCGGGACTATGGCTACACCTTC
>.|TRBJ2-7|.|TRBV24-1
CATSDSVSYEQYF
TGTGCCACCAGTGATTCGGTCTCATACGAGCAGTACTTC
>.|TRBJ2-1|.|TRBV7-9
CASSLGGYNNEQFF
TGTGCCAGCAGCTTAGGGGGCTACAACAATGAGCAGTTCTTC
>TRBD2|TRBJ2-2|.|TRBV3-1/TRBV3-2
CASSLKGPAGGGTGELFF
TGTGCCAGCAGCCTCAAGGGTCCAGCGGGAGGTGGTACCGGGGAGCTGTTTTTT
>.|TRBJ1-5|once|TRBV9
CASSVDGAGNQPQHF
TGTGCCAGCAGCGTAGATGGGGCCGGCAATCAGCCCCAGCATTTT
>.|TRBJ2-2|.|TRBV24-1
CATSDLTGDANTGELFF
TGTGCCACCAGTGATTTGACAGGAGACGCGAACACCGGGGAGCTGTTTTTT
>.|TRBJ2-1|.|TRBV19
CASSSQRAAYNEQFF
TGTGCCAGTAGTAGCCAGCGGGCAGCCTACAATGAGCAGTTCTTC
>TRBD2|TRBJ2-1|once|TRBV7-7
CASSRLAGNYNEQFF
TGTGCTAGCAGCAGACTAGCGGGGAACTACAATGAGCAGTTCTTC
>.|TRBJ1-1|.|TRBV19
CASSYWTEAFF
TGTGCCAGTAGCTACTGGACTGAAGCTTTCTTT
>.|TRBJ1-1|once|TRBV19
CASSPRGGGAEAFF
TGTGCCAGTAGTCCCCGGGGGGGTGGCGCTGAAGCTTTCTTT
>.|TRBJ1-2|.|TRBV5-5
CASSLAPLENYGYTF
TGTGCCAGCAGCTTGGCCCCCCTCGAGAACTATGGCTACACCTTC
>.|TRBJ1-6|.|TRBV19
CASSIGGDSPLHF
TGTGCCAGTAGTATAGGGGGGGATTCACCCCTCCACTTT
>.|TRBJ1-5|.|TRBV21-1
CASSRVFWRVSNQPQHF
TGTGCCAGCAGCAGGGTTTTTTGGAGGGTGAGTAATCAGCCCCAGCATTTT
>.|TRBJ1-1|.|TRBV3-1/TRBV3-2
CASSQGTVLNTEAFF
TGTGCCAGCAGCCAAGGGACAGTTTTGAACACTGAAGCTTTCTTT
>.|TRBJ2-7|few|TRBV2
CASIAGGQVEQYF
TGTGCCAGCATTGCAGGGGGGCAGGTCGAGCAGTACTTC
>.|TRBJ2-2|few|TRBV9
CASSVGTVNTGELFF
TGTGCCAGCAGCGTAGGAACAGTCAACACCGGGGAGCTGTTTTTT